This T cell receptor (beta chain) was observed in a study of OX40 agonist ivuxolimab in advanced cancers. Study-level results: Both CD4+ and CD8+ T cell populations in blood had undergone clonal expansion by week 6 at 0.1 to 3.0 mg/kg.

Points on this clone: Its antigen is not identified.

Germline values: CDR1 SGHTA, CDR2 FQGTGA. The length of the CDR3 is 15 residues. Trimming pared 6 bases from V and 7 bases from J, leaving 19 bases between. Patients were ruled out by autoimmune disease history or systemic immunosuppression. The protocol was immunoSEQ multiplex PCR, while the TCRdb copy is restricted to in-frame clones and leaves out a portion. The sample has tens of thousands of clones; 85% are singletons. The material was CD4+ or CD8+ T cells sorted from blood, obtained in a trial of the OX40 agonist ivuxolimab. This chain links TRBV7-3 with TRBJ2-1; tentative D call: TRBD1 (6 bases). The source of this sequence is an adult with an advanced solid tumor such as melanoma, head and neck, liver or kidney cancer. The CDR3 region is CASSRIQGGWNEQFF. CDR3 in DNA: TGTGCCAGCAGTCGGATTCAAGGGGGATGGAATGAGCAGTTCTTC.